This TCR beta chain was retrieved from a study of blood T cells in healthy people across ages. Only a few counts were recorded for this clonotype. Its antigen is undetermined. The trim removed 6 bases at V and 4 bases at J, leaving 8 bases unmatched. The CDR3 runs to 14 residues. Per germline, CDR1 SGHRS and CDR2 YFSETQ. General observations from the study: Calculation of diversity from one million T cells yielded estimates considered to be underestimates. Greater diversity and more naive CD4+ cells were seen in long-lived donors than in aged donors.

Sample-barcoded 5' priming and a J-beta primer mix drove a second PCR of roughly 6 to 12 cycles. TCRdb re-called the 5' RACE reads with MiXCR, one entry per CDR3 protein. The table includes fewer than 2 million distinct CDR3 sequences, approximately 40% detected once. The sequence was collected from a human donor in good health. The chain joins TRBV5-1 to TRBJ2-5; 8 nucleotides line up with TRBD2. Sequenced: blood. The CDR3 sequence: CASTALAAGETQYF. The CDR3 DNA follows: TGCGCCAGCACGGCACTAGCGGCGGGAGAGACCCAGTACTTC. Full variable domain (outside the CDR3, taken from reference TRBV5-1 and TRBJ2-5): KAGVTQTPRYLIKTRGQQVTLSCSPISGHRSVSWYQQTPGQGLQFLFEYFSETQRNKGNFPGRFSGRQFSNSRSEMNVSTLELGDSALYLCASTALAAGETQYFGPGTRLLVL.